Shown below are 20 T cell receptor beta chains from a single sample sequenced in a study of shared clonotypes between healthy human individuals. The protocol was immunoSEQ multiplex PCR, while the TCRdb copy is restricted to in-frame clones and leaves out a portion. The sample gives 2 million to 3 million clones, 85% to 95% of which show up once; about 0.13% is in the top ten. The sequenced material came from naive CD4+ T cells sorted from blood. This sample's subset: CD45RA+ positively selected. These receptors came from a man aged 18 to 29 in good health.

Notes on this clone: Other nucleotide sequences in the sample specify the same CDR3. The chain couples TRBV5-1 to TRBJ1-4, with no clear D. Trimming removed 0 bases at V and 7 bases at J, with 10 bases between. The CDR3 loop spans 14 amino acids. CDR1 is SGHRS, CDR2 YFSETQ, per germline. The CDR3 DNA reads TGCGCCAGCAGCTTGGGAGGCCTTGGTGAAAAACTGTTTTTT. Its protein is CASSLGGLGEKLFF. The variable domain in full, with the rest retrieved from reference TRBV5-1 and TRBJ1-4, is KAGVTQTPRYLIKTRGQQVTLSCSPISGHRSVSWYQQTPGQGLQFLFEYFSETQRNKGNFPGRFSGRQFSNSRSEMNVSTLELGDSALYLCASSLGGLGEKLFFGSGTQLSVL.

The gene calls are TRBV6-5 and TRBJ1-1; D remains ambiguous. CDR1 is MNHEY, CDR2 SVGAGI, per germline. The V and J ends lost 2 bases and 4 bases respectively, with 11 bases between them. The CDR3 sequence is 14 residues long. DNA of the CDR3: TGTGCCAGCAGTTACCTCTCTGGAGGCACTGAAGCTTTCTTT. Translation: CASSYLSGGTEAFF.

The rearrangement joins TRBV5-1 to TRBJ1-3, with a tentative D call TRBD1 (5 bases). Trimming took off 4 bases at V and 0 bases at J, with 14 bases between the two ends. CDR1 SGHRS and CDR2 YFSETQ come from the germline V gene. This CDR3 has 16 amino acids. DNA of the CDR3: TGCGCCAGCAGCCCGTGGGGGGAGAGCTCTGGAAACACCATATATTTT. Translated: CASSPWGESSGNTIYF.

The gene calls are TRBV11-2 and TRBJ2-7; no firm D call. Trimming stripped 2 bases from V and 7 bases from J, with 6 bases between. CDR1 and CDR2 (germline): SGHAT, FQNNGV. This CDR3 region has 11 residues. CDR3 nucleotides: TGTGCCAGCAGCTTATATGCTGAGCAGTACTTC. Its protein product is CASSLYAEQYF.

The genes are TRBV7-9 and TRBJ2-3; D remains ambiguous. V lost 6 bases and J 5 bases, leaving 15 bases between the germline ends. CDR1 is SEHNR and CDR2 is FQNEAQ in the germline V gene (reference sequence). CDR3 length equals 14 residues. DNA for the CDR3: TGTGCCAGCAGTCCGACCCGAACGAAAGATACGCAGTATTTT. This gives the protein CASSPTRTKDTQYF.

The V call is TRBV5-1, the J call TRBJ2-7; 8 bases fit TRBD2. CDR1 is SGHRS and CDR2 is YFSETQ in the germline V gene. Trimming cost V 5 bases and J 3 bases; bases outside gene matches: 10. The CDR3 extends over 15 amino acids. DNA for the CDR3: TGCGCCAGCAGAATCGTAGCGGGAACCGGCTACGAGCAGTACTTC. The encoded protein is CASRIVAGTGYEQYF.

Here the CDR3 DNA reads TGTGCCAGCAGTTTATTGGACAGATTGAACACCGGGGAGCTGTTTTTT. Its protein product is CASSLLDRLNTGELFF. V is TRBV27 and J is TRBJ2-2; weak D call: TRBD1 (6 bases). Germline values: CDR1 MNHEY, CDR2 SMNVEV (reference sequence). This CDR3 has 16 amino acids. V shed 1 base and J shed 1 base, with 10 bases lying between them.

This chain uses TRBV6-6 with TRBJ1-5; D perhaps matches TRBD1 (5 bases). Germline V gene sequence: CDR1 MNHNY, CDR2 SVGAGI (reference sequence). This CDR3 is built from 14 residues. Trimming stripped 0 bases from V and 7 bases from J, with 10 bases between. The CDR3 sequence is CASSYSGQGQPQHF. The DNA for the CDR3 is TGTGCCAGCAGTTACTCAGGCCAGGGACAGCCCCAGCATTTT.

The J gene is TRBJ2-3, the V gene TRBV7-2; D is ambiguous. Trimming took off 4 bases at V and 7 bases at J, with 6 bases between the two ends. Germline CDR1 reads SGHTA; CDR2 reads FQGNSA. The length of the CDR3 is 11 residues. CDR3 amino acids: CASSSAYTQYF. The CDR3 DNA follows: TGTGCCAGCAGCTCGGCCTATACGCAGTATTTT.

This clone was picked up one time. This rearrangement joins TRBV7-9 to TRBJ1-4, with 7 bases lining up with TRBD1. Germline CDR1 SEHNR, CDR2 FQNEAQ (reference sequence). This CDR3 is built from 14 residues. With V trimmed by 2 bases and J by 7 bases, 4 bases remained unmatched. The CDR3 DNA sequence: TGTGCCAGCAGCTTAAGAGGGGGCGGTGAAAAACTGTTTTTT. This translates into CASSLRGGGEKLFF.

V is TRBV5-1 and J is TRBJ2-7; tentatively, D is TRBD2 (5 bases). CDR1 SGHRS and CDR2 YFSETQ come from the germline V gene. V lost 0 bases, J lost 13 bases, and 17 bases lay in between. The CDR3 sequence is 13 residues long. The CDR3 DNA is TGCGCCAGCAGCTTGGCCGTAGAGTCCGGAGGTTACTTC. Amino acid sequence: CASSLAVESGGYF.

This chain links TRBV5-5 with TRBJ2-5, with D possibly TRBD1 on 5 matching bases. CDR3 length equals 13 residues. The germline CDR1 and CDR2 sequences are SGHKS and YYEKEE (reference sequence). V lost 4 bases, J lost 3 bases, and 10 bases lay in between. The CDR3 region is CASSRQGKETQYF. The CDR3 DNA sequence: TGTGCCAGCAGCCGGCAGGGAAAAGAGACCCAGTACTTC. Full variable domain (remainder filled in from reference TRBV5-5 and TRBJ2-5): DAGVTQSPTHLIKTRGQQVTLRCSPISGHKSVSWYQQVLGQGPQFIFQYYEKEERGRGNFPDRFSARQFPNYSSELNVNALLLGDSALYLCASSRQGKETQYFGPGTRLLVL.

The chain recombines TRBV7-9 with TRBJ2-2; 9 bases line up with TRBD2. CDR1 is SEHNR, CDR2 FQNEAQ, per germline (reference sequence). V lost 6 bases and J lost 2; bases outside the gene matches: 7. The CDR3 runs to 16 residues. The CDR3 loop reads CASRPLAGINTGELFF. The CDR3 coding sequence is TGTGCCAGCAGACCACTAGCGGGTATTAACACCGGGGAGCTGTTTTTT.

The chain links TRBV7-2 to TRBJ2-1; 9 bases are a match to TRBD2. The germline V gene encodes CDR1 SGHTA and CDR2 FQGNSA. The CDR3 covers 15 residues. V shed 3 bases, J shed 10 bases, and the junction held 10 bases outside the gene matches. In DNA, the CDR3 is TGTGCCAGCAGCTTGGTTAGCGGGAGTCGGGGGGAGCAGTTCTTC. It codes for CASSLVSGSRGEQFF.

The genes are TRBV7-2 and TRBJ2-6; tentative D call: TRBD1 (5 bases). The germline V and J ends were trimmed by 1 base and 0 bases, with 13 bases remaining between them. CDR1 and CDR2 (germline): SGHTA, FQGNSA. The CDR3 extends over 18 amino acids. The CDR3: CASSLDPRALSGANVLTF. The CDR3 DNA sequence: TGTGCCAGCAGCTTAGACCCCAGGGCCCTCTCTGGGGCCAACGTCCTGACTTTC. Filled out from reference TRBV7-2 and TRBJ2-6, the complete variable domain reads GAGVSQSPSNKVTEKGKDVELRCDPISGHTALYWYRQSLGQGLEFLIYFQGNSAPDKSGLPSDRFSAERTGGSVSTLTIQRTQQEDSAVYLCASSLDPRALSGANVLTFGAGSRLTVL.

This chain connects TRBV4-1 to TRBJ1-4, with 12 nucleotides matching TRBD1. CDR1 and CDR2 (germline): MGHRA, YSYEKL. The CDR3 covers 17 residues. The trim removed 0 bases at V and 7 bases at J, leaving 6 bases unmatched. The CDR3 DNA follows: TGCGCCAGCAGCCAAGAGGGGACAGGGGGCTTAGGTGAAAAACTGTTTTTT. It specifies CASSQEGTGGLGEKLFF.

The DNA of the CDR3 is TGCGCCAGCAGCCCACTCCCCTCGGGACAGGACTTCACAGATACGCAGTATTTT. It is translated as CASSPLPSGQDFTDTQYF. The genes are TRBV5-1 and TRBJ2-3, with 8 bases fitting TRBD1. This CDR3 region has 18 residues. Germline V gene sequence: CDR1 SGHRS, CDR2 YFSETQ. Trimming took 4 bases from V and 2 from J; bases not matched to a gene: 15.

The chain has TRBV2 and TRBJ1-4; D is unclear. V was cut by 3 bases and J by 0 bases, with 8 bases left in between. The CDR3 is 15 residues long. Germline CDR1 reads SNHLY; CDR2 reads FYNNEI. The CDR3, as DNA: TGTGCCAGCAGTGATACGCCAACAACTAATGAAAAACTGTTTTTT. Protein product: CASSDTPTTNEKLFF.

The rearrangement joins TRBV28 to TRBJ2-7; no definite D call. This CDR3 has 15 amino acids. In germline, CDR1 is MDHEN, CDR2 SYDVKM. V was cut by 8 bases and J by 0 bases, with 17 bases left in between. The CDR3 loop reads CASEKIGQSSYEQYF. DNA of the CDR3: TGTGCCAGCGAGAAGATTGGGCAAAGCTCCTACGAGCAGTACTTC.

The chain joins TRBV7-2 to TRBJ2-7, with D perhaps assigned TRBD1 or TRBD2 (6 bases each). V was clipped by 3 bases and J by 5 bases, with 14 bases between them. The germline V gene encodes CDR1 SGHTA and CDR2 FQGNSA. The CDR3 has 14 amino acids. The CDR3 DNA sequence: TGTGCCAGCAGCTTTAAGGGGGGACCCCACGAGCAGTACTTC. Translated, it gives CASSFKGGPHEQYF. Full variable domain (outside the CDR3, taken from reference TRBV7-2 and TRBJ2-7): GAGVSQSPSNKVTEKGKDVELRCDPISGHTALYWYRQSLGQGLEFLIYFQGNSAPDKSGLPSDRFSAERTGGSVSTLTIQRTQQEDSAVYLCASSFKGGPHEQYFGPGTRLTVT.